This TCR beta chain was recorded in a study of shared clonotypes between healthy human individuals. This clone was counted once. Its target is not known. This CDR3 is 16 amino acids long. Germline V gene lookup returns CDR1 SGHRS and CDR2 YFSETQ. V was cut by 0 bases and J by 0 bases, with 10 bases left in between. Clones were read by immunoSEQ multiplex PCR, and TCRdb kept only the in-frame ones, dropping some. The repertoire has over a million clones, under 99% of them found once; the top ten carry about 0.4%. Overall study results and limits: Naive subsets generally exceeded memory subsets in estimated richness.

This rearrangement joins TRBV5-1 to TRBJ2-1; D unclear. The clonotype originates from a man younger than 45 in good health. What was sequenced was naive CD4+ T cells sorted from blood. Subset reported: CD45RA+ positively selected. The CDR3 loop reads CASSLVGGNSYNEQFF. CDR3 bases: TGCGCCAGCAGCTTGGTTGGCGGAAACTCCTACAATGAGCAGTTCTTC.